This T cell receptor (beta chain) is from a study of a mutant IDH1 vaccine in newly diagnosed glioma. Study at large: Once 4-6 weeks had passed after radiotherapy alone, vaccination started, or it started with temozolomide cycles. Of the patients given treatment, about 62% were male and approximately 40% were female, and a mean age of around 41 years was recorded. Patients got radiotherapy, temozolomide, or both beforehand, and most got both.

Germline V gene data show CDR1 as SGHDT and CDR2 as YYEEEE. The CDR3 has 16 residues. The ends were cut back, 0 bases at V and 7 bases at J, with 17 bases in the middle. Generated by immunoSEQ multiplex PCR, the TCRdb table keeps only in-frame clones and is missing some. The data contain tens of thousands of clones, around 85% of them singletons. Turning to this clone: No antigen is known for it.

Time point specified: week 35, safety follow-up. Every vaccine dose comprised 300 ug of mutant IDH1 20-mer peptide plus topical imiquimod. Eight vaccine injections were given to patients in weeks 1, 3, 5, 7, 11, 15, 19 and 23. This chain connects TRBV5-6 to TRBJ2-1; D uncertain. The source of this sequence is a man aged 35-49 years with glioma. The material sequenced was PBMCs, taken from a glioma patient whose treatment included an IDH1 peptide vaccine. Here the CDR3 reads CASSLAIGRRPNEQFF. In DNA form, the CDR3 reads TGTGCCAGCAGCTTGGCTATAGGAAGACGGCCAAATGAGCAGTTCTTC.